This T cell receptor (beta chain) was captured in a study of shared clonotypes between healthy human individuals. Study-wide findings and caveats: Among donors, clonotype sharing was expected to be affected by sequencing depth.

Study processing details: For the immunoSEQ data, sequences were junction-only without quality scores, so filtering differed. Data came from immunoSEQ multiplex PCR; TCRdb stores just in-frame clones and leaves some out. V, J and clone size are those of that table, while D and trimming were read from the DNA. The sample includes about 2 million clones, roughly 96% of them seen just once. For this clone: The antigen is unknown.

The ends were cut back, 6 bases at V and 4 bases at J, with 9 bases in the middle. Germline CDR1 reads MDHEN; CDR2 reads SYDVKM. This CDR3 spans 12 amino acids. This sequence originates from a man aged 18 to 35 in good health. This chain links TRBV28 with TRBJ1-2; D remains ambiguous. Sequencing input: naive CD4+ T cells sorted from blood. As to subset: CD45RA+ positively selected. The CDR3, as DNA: TGTGCCAGCAGGCTTGGAAGCTATGGCTACACCTTC. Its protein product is CASRLGSYGYTF.